The present entry profiles one T cell receptor beta chain with its context. Its antigen specificity is not known. No base-level quality is on record; no much larger clone is a single base apart. There are 11 amino acids in the CDR3, from cysteine to phenylalanine inclusive. Left in the record is the CDR3 DNA by itself, 33 bases read in frame from the first base. Relative to germline, V is 5 bases shorter and J is 13 bases shorter, with 13 bases between their ends. CDR1 and CDR2 were assigned from the germline V gene as SGHVS and FNYEAQ. The TCR beta CDR3 regions were amplified from the RNA transcripts. The TCR CDR3 was subjected to a first round of RT-PCR using the HTBI primer set and the Qiagen OneStep RT-PCR kit. A second multiplex PCR round built the libraries, followed by size selection and purification. Paired-end sequencing of the libraries was performed with 100 bp reads on an Illumina HiSeq2000. Per the source publication's procedure: SOAPnuke was used to process the raw data, throwing out any read that contained adapters or uncalled bases, had a mean Phred below 15, or lacked an exact constant-primer or identifier match. COPE v1.2.5 was used to merge high-quality paired reads, and clonotypes were defined as unique nucleotide sequences. MiTCR v1.1 was used to align the clonotypes against IMGT TRBV, TRBD and TRBJ reference segments. The analysis was restricted to V-J combinations with a frequency above 0.0001, which together covered 98% to 99.2% of the repertoires. A TCS score was defined as the ratio between F50 (clonal expansion) and ExV (chaos), using BLOSUM62-based TCRdist between CDR3 peptides within each V-J. Welch's t-statistics and random forest reduced 500 to 550 V-J features to about 13, which were used in a naive Bayes classifier (R e1071). The similarity between thyroid and blood repertoires was quantified using the Morisita-Horn index. TCRdb redid the processing of the public reads, applying fastp at Q25 and MiXCR, and retained in-frame beta chains. Under each unique CDR3 protein, matching rows form one entry showing the most common genes and DNA. The V and J calls, along with clone size, are taken from TCRdb and not from the paper's own processing. Within this sample are 30,000 to 40,000 distinct CDR3 sequences, with about 47% of them counted one time only. The ten largest make up about 17% of the sample.

Moderately to severely active disease, a Clinical Activity Score of at least 3, a NOSPECS grade of at least 4, and a duration under 3 months were present in ophthalmopathy patients. Patients with uncontrolled infections, other autoimmune diseases, pregnancy or lactation were excluded. Diagnoses were based on clinical symptoms, serum thyroxine and TRAb, thyroid ultrasound and orbital computed tomography. PBMCs were separated from 10 ml of fresh peripheral blood using Ficoll-Paque density gradient centrifugation. Total RNA was extracted using Trizol reagent, and RNA quality was assessed on an Agilent 2100 Bioanalyzer. The record originates from a study of T cells in Graves' hyperthyroidism and ophthalmopathy (dated by TCRdb to the late 2010s). For the study in its entirety: Peripheral blood was collected at initial diagnosis, before any treatment. Whether ophthalmopathy could be predicted prospectively was tested in an independent validation cohort made up of under 20 hyperthyroidism patients plus 17 patients who later progressed to ophthalmopathy. Once sampling was done, hyperthyroidism patients were given methimazole at a starting dose of 30 mg daily, whereas ophthalmopathy patients were given high-dose intravenous methylprednisolone. The 100 discovery patients were divided at random into training and test sets in a 7:3 ratio. In more than 5 Graves' hyperthyroidism patients, the study also compared T-cell repertoires from thyroid tissue with T-cell repertoires from blood. To identify TCR V-J signatures that set the groups apart, the researchers used a discovery cohort of 100 patients, made up of around 42 with Graves' ophthalmopathy and 57 with stable Graves' hyperthyroidism. TCR Vbeta CDR3 sequencing of 120 to 150 peripheral blood samples (more than 40 ophthalmopathy, roughly 74 hyperthyroidism and some 17 progressor patients) is reported in the paper.

What the study reported, not specific to this receptor: In validation, the model predicted progression to ophthalmopathy a median of roughly 6.5 months before onset, with 70% to 71% sensitivity and roughly 72% specificity. Most expanded thyroid clonotypes (frequency above 0.001) were also detected in blood, a finding suggesting that blood repertoires may reflect thyroid immune responses. A model built on a 13 V-J signature distinguished ophthalmopathy from stable hyperthyroidism, reaching about 88% sensitivity and under 84% specificity in cross-validation and 80%/75% in testing. Sample size was not statistically predetermined, and blinding of investigators to group allocation was not performed.

Sequences were obtained from blood. This sequence originates from a man between 35 and 55 years old with Graves' ophthalmopathy. This chain is built from TRBV7-6 and TRBJ2-3, with no confidently assigned D gene. The nucleotides read TGTGCCAGCAGCGAGACCCCAAGGGAGTATTTT. The resulting protein is CASSETPREYF.